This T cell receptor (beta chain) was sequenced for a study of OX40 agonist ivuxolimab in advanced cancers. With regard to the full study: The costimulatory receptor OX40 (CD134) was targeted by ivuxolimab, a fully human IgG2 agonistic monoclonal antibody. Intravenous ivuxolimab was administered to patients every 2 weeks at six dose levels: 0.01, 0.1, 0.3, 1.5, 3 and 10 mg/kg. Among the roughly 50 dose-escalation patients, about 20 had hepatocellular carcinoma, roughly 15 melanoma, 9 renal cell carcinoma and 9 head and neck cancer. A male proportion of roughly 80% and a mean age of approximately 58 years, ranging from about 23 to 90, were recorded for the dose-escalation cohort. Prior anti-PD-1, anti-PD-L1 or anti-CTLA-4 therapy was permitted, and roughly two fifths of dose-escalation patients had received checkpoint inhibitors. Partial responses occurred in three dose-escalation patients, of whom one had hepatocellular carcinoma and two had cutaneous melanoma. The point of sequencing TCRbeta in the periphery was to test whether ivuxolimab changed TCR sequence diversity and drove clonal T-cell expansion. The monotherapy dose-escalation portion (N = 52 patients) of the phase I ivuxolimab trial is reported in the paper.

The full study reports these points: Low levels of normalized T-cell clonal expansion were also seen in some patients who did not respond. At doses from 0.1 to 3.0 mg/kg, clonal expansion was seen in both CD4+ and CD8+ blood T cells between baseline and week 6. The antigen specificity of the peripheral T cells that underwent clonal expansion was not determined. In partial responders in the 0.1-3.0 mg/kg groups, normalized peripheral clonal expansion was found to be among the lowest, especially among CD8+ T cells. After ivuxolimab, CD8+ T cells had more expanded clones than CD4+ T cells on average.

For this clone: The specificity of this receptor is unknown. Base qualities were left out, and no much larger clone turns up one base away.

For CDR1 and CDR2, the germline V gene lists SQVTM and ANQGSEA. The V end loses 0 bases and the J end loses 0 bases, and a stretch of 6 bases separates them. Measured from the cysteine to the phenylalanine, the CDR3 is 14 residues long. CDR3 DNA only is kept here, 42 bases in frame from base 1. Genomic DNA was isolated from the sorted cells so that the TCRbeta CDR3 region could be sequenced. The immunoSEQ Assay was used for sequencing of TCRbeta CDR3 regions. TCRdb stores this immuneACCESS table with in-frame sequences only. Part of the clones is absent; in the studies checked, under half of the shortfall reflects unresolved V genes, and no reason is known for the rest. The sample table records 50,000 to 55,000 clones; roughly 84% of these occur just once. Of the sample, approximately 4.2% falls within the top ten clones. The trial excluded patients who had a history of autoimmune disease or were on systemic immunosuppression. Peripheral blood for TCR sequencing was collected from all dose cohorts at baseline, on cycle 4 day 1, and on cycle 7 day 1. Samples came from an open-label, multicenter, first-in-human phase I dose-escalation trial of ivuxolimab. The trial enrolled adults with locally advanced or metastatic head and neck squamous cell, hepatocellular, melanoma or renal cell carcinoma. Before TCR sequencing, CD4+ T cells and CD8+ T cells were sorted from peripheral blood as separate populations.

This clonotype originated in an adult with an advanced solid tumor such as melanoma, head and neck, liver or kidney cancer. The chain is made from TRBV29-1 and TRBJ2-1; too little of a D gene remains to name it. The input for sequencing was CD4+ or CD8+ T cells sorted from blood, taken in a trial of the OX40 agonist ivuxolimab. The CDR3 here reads CSVEEESSYNEQFF. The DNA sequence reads TGCAGCGTTGAAGAGGAGAGCTCCTACAATGAGCAGTTCTTC.